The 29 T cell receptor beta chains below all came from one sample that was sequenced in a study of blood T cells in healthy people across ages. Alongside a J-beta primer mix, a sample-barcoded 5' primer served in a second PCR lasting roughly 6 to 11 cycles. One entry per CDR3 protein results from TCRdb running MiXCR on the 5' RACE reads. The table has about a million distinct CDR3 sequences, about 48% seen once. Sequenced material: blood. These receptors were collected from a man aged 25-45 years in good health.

The CDR3 loop is CASSLEAGGPHEQYF. The CDR3 DNA reads as TGTGCCAGCAGCTTAGAAGCGGGGGGGCCGCACGAGCAGTACTTC. The gene calls are TRBV7-2 and TRBJ2-7; 10 bases are a match to TRBD2. The germline gives CDR1 SGHTA, CDR2 FQGNSA. Germline trimming cut 1 base from V and 5 bases from J; bases unmatched to any gene: 5. This CDR3 region has 15 residues.

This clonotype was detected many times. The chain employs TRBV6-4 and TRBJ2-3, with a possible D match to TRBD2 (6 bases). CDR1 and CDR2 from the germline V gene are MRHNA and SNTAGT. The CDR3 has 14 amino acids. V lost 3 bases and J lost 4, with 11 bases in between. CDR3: CASSEVPGADTQYF. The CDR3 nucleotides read TGTGCCAGCAGTGAGGTCCCGGGAGCAGATACGCAGTATTTT.

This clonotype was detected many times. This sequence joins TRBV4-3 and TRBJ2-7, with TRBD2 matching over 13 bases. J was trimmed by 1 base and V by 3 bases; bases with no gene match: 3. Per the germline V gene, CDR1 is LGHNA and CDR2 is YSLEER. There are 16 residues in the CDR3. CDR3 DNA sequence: TGCGCCAGCAGCCAGACTAGCGGGGGGACATCCTACGAGCAGTACTTC. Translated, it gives CASSQTSGGTSYEQYF.

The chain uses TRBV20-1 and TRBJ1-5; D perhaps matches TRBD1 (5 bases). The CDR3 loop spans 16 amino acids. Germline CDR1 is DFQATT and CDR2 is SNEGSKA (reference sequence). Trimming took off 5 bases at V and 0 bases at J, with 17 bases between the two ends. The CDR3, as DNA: TGCAGTGCTCGTTTCGGGGGAAGTGATAGCAATCAGCCCCAGCATTTT. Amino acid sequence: CSARFGGSDSNQPQHF.

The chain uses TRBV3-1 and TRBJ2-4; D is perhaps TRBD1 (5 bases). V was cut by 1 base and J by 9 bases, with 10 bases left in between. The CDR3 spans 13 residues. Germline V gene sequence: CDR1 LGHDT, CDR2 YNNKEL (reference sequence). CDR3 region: CASSQGPQGIQYF. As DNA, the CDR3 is TGTGCCAGCAGCCAAGGGCCCCAGGGCATTCAGTACTTC.

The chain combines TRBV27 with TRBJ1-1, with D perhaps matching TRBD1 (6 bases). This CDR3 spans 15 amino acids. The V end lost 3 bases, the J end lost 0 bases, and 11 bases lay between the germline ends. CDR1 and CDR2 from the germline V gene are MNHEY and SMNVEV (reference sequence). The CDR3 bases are TGTGCCAGCAGTTTCCCCACAGGGATGAACACTGAAGCTTTCTTT. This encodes CASSFPTGMNTEAFF.

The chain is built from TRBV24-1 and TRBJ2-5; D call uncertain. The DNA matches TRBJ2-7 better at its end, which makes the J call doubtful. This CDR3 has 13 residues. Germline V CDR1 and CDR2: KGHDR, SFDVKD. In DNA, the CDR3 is TGTGCCACCAGTGCGACCTTGTGGGGCGAGCAGTACTTC. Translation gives CATSATLWGEQYF.

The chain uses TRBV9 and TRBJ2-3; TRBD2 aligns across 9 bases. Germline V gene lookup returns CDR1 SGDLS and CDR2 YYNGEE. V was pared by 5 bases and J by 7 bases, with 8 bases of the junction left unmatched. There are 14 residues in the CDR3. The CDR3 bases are TGTGCCAGCAGTGCCCCTAGCGGGGCATATACGCAGTATTTT. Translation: CASSAPSGAYTQYF.

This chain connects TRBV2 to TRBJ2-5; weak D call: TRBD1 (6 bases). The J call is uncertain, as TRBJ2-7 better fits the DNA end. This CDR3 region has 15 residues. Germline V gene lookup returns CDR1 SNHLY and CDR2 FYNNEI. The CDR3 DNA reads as TGTGCCAGCAGTGAAGTCCCGGACAGCGGTTACGAGCAGTACTTC. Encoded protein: CASSEVPDSGYEQYF.

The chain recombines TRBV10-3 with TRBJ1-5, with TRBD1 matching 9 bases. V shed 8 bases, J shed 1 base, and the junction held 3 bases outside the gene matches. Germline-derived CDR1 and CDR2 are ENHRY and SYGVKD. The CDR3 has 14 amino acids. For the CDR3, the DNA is TGTGCCATCGGGACAGGGTTAAGCAATCAGCCCCAGCATTTT. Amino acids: CAIGTGLSNQPQHF.

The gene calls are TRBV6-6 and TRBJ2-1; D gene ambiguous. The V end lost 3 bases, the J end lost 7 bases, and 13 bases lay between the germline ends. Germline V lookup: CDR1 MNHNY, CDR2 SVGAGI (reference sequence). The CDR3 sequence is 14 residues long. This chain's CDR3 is CASSYGRYLNEQFF. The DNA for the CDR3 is TGTGCCAGCAGTTATGGTCGCTACCTAAATGAGCAGTTCTTC.

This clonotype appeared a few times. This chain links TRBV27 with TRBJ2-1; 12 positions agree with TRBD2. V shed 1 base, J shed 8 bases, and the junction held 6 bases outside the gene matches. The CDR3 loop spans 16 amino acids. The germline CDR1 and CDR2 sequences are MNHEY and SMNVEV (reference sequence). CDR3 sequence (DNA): TGTGCCAGCAGTTTATACCTAGCGGGGGGGCCGCATGAGCAGTTCTTC. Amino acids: CASSLYLAGGPHEQFF.

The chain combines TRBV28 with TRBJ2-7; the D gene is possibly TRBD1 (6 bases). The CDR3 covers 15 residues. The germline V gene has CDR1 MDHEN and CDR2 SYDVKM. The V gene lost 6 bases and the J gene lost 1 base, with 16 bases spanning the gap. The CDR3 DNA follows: TGTGCCAGCAGCCGACAGGACGGTATGTCCTACGAGCAGTACTTC. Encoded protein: CASSRQDGMSYEQYF.

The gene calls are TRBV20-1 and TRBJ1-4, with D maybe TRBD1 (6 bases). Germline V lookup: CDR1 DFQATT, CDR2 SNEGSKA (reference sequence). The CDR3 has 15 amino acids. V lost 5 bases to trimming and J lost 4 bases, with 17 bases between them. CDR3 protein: CSAPLEGGYNEKLFF. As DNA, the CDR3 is TGCAGTGCTCCCCTTGAGGGGGGATATAATGAAAAACTGTTTTTT.

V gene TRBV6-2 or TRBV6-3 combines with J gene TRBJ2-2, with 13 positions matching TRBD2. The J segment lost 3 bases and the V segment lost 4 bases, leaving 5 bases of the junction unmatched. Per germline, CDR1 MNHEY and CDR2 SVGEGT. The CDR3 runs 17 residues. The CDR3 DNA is TGTGCCAGCAGTTTGACTAGCGGGGGGTCTTACACCGGGGAGCTGTTTTTT. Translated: CASSLTSGGSYTGELFF.

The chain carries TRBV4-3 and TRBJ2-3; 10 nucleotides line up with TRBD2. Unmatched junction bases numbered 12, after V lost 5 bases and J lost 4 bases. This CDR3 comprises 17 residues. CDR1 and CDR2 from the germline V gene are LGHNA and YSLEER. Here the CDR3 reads CASSSSSGGAGADTQYF. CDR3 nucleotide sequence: TGCGCCAGCAGCTCCAGCAGCGGGGGGGCCGGAGCAGATACGCAGTATTTT.

CDR3: CASSLAQTTDTQYF. CDR3 nucleotide sequence: TGTGCCAGCAGCTTAGCGCAGACCACAGATACGCAGTATTTT. The chain couples TRBV13 to TRBJ2-3; unclear D gene. Germline V gene data show CDR1 as PRHDT and CDR2 as FYEKMQ (reference sequence). With 1 base removed from V and 2 bases from J, the gap between germline ends came to 7 bases. CDR3 length: 14 amino acids.

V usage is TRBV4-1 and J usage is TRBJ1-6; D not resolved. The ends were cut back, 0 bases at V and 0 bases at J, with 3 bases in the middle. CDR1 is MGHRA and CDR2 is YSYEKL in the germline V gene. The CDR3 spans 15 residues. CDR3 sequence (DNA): TGCGCCAGCAGCCAAGAAAGCTCCTATAATTCACCCCTCCACTTT. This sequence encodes CASSQESSYNSPLHF.

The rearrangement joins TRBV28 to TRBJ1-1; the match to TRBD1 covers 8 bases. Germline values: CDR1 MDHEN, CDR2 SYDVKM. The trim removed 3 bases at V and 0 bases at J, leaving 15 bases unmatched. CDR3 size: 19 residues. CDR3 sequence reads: CASSFGFRTGRDMNTEAFF. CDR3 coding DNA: TGTGCCAGCAGTTTCGGGTTTAGGACAGGGAGGGACATGAACACTGAAGCTTTCTTT.

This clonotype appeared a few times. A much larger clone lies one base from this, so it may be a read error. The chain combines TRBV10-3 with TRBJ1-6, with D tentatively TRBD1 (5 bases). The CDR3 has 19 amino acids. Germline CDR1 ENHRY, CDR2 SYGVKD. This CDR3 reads CVISESGRGSTPTVGPLHF. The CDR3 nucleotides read TGTGTCATCAGTGAGTCGGGTCGGGGCTCGACCCCCACCGTAGGACCCCTCCACTTT.

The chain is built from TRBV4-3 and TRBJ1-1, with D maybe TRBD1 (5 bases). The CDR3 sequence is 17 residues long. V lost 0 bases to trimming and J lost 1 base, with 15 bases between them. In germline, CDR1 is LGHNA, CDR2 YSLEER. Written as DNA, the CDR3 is TGCGCCAGCAGCCAAGAGTTAGGGACCGAAAAGAACACTGAAGCTTTCTTT. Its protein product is CASSQELGTEKNTEAFF.

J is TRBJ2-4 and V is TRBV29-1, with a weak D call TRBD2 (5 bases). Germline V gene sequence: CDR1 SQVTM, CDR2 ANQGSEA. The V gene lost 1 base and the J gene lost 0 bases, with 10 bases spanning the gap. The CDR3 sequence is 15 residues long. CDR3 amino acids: CSVEGDSEAKNIQYF. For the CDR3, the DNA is TGCAGCGTTGAAGGGGATAGCGAAGCCAAAAACATTCAGTACTTC.

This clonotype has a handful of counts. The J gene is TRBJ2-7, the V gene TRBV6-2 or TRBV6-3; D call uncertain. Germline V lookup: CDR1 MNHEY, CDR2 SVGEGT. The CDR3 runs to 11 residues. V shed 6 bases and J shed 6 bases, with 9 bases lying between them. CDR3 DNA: TGTGCCAGCAGAATGCGGTCCGAGCAGTACTTC. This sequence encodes CASRMRSEQYF.

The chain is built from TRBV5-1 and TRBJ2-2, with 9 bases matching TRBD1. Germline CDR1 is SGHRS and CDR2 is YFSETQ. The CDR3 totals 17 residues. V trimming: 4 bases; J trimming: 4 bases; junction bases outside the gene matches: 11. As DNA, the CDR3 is TGCGCCAGCAGCCTTAGGACAGGGGACGTCGGCACCGGGGAGCTGTTTTTT. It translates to CASSLRTGDVGTGELFF.

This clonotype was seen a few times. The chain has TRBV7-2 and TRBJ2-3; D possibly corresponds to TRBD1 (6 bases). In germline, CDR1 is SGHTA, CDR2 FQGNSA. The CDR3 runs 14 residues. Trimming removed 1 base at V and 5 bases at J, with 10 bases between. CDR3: CASSLGSQGDTQYF. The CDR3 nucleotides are TGTGCCAGCAGCTTAGGCTCACAGGGAGATACGCAGTATTTT. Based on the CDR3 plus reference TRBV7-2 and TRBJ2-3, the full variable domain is GAGVSQSPSNKVTEKGKDVELRCDPISGHTALYWYRQSLGQGLEFLIYFQGNSAPDKSGLPSDRFSAERTGGSVSTLTIQRTQQEDSAVYLCASSLGSQGDTQYFGPGTRLTVL.

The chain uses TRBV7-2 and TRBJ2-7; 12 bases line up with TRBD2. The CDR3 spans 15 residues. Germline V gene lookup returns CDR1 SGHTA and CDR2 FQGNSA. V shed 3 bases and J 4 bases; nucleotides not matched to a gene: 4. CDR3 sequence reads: CASSFASGGVYEQYF. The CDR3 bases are TGTGCCAGCAGCTTCGCTAGCGGGGGGGTGTACGAGCAGTACTTC.

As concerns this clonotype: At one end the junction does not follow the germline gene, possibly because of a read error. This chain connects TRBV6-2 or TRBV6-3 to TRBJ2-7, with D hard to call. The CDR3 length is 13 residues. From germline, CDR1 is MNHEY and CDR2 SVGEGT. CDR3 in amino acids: CASSAAETYKQYF. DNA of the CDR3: TGTGCCAGCAGTGCTGCAGAGACCTACAAGCAGTACTTC.

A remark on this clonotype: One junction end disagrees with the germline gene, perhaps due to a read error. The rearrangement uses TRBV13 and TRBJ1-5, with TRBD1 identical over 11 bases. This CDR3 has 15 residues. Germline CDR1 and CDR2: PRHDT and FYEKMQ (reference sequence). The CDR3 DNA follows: TGTGTCAGCAGCCATGGGACAGGGGGATATCAGCCCCAGCATTTT. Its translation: CVSSHGTGGYQPQHF.

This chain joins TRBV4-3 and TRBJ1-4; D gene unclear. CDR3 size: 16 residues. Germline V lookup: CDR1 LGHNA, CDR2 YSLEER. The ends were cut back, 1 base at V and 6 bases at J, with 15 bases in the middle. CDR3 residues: CASSQGATTSYEKLFF. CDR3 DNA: TGCGCCAGCAGCCAAGGGGCAACGACTAGCTATGAAAAACTGTTTTTT.